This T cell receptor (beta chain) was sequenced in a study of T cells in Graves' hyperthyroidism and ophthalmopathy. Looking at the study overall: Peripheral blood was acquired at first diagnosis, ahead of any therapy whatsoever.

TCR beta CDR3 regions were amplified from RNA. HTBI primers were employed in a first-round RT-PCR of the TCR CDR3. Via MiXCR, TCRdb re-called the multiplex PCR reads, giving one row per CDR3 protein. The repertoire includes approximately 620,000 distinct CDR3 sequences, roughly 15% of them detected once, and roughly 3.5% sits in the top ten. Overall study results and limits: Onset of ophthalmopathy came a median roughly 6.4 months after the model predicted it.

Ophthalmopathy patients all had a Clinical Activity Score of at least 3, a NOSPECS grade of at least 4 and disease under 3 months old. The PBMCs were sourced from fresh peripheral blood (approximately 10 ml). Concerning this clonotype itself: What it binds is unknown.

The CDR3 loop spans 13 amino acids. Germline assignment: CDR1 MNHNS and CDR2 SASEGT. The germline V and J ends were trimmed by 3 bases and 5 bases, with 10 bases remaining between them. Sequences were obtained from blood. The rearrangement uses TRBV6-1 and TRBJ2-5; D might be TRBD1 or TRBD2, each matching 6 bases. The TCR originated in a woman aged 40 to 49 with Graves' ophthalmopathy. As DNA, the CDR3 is TGTGCCAGCAGTGATGGGGGGCGGGAGACCCAGTACTTC. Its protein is CASSDGGRETQYF.